Below, one T cell receptor (beta chain) is given with its context. What antigen it recognizes has not been identified. The sample holds no much larger clone one base away, and base qualities are not on file. The sample belongs to a study of shared clonotypes between healthy human individuals (dated by TCRdb to 2019 to 2021). About the investigation overall: The cohort comprised a couple of women and a few men aged 18 to 49 years. To estimate repertoire size and how much clonotypes are shared between individuals, the study performed deep sequencing of blood TCR repertoires from about 5 healthy adults. Between about 0.85 and 9.5 billion PBMCs per donor were obtained by leukapheresis. Per donor, three plates each were used for CD4 naive and CD4 memory, two for CD8 naive, and one for CD8 memory. Libraries were prepared and TCR repertoires were sequenced by different laboratories using diverse techniques, in order to increase sequencing depth and limit assay-specific biases. General study outcomes and caveats: Sampling was restricted to blood, and TCR repertoires in tissues likely differ from the TCR repertoires found in blood. Naive subsets generally had larger estimated clonotype richness than memory subsets. Because the study included only a small number of donors, the genetic and exposure-history diversity represented was limited. Pairwise subsampling led to the expectation that sequencing depth would affect the degree of clonotype sharing among donors. Compared with non-shared clonotypes, the clonotypes found in all four sorted-subset donors had higher generation probabilities. Approximately 5% of naive CD4, roughly 3.6% of naive CD8, roughly 2.5% of memory CD4, and around 0.4% of memory CD8 clonotypes were shared across a few donors. Incomplete sequencing was indicated by rarefaction of sorted-subset datasets, despite the large sequencing depth.

The donors were healthy, HIV-negative adults who had no recently reported acute infections or vaccinations. Every donor was a Caucasian adult residing in Nashville, Tennessee, USA. Magnetic negative selection was used to enrich CD4+ T cells, after which naive cells were positively selected on CD45RA and the negative fraction became the memory subset. After blood collection by leukapheresis, PBMCs were isolated using Ficoll-Histopaque density gradient centrifugation and then cryopreserved in the vapor phase of liquid nitrogen. Analytical flow cytometry was used to check the purity and quantity of every magnetically sorted T cell population. Genomic DNA was isolated from every sorted fraction and measured by UV absorbance on a Nanodrop 2000c. The germline V gene encodes CDR1 GTSNPN and CDR2 SVGIG (reference sequence). V was cut back by 3 bases and J by 15 bases, leaving a gap of 15 bases between them. The CDR3 sequence holds 11 residues, the cysteine and phenylalanine included. Left in the record is the CDR3 DNA by itself, 33 bases read in frame from the first base.

Using the deep immunoSEQ assay, multiplex PCR amplified TCR CDR3 regions from genomic DNA. Genomic DNA extracted from each cell subset was distributed evenly over all wells of several immunoSEQ 96-well plates, and each plate served as one replicate. For sorted subsets, each replicate PCR was loaded with roughly 0.2 ug genomic DNA, equivalent to some 31,000 T cell genomes. Purified libraries were quantified with a Qubit 3.0 fluorometer, sized on a Bioanalyzer 2100, and re-quantified with the KAPA Library Quantification kit. Each immunoSEQ 96-well plate was sequenced on its own single-read 150-cycle Illumina NextSeq 550 flow cell. Per the authors' processing: Because only junctional sequences without quality scores were contained in the immunoSEQ output, filtering matching that applied to full-length reads could not be performed. Sequences were annotated with PyIR, a Python wrapper for IgBLAST v1.9, using IMGT germline references to assign V/J genes and CDR3. Reads were removed for weak V/J assignments (E-value above 1e-6), missing CDR3, stop codons, out-of-frame junctions, or ambiguous translated residues. V3J clonotypes were defined by identical inferred V gene, J gene, and CDR3 amino acid sequence. Percentage overlap between repertoires was calculated by dividing the number of shared unique clonotypes by the size of the smaller repertoire. RTK rarefaction, the Chao1 estimator, and Recon v2.1 estimates of unobserved clonotypes were used to assess repertoire richness. Generation probabilities for all TCRbeta clonotypes obtained by the gDNA method from several donors were computed using OLGA. Sourced from immuneACCESS, this table was stored by TCRdb with only in-frame sequences that have V and J called. A share of the clones is absent; for the studies checked, an unresolved V gene accounts for under half, and the remainder has no known explanation. V and J calls and clone size are given by that table; D and trimming were obtained from the DNA. In this sample the table shows more than 900,000 clones, around three quarters of which occur a single time. Jointly, the top ten make up 0.5% to 0.65% of the sample.

The V gene is TRBV30 and the J gene is TRBJ2-1; the D gene is unclear. This clonotype was obtained from a man between 18 and 29 years old in good health. Some clones in this sample may be carry-over from other donors' samples. The material sequenced was memory CD4+ T cells from PBMCs. The sample's cell subset or site label, in plain terms: CD45RA-negative fraction. The DNA is as follows: TGTGCCTGGAGAACCTCTTCGCGCGGGTTCTTC. Translated, this gives CAWRTSSRGFF.